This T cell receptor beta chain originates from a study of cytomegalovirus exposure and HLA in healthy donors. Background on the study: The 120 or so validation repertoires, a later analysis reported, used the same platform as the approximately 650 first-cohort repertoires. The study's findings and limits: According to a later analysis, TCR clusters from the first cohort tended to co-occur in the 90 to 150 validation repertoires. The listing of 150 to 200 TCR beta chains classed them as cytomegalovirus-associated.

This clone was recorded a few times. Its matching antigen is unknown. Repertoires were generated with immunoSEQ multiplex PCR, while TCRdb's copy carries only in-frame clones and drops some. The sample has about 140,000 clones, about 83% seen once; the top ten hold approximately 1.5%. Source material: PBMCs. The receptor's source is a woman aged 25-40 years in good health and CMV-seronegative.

The CDR3 bases are TGTGCCAGCAGCCACCTTAACGGGGTAGCCGGCGAGCAGTACTTC. Translating it yields CASSHLNGVAGEQYF. The rearrangement links TRBV11-2 to TRBJ2-7; tentative D call: TRBD2 (5 bases). CDR1 and CDR2 from the germline V gene are SGHAT and FQNNGV. This CDR3 contains 15 residues. Deletions cut 5 bases from V and 6 bases from J, with 20 bases between.